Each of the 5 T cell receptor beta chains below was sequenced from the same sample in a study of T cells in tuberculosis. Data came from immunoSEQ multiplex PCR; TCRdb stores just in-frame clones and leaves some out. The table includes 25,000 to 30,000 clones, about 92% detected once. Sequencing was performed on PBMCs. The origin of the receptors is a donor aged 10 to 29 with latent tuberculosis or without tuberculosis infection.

The CDR3 DNA reads as TGTGCCAGCAGTTTCGAGGGATCGTGGGGAAACACCATATATTTT. As protein: CASSFEGSWGNTIYF. V and J are TRBV6-6 and TRBJ1-3; D call uncertain. Germline V gene data show CDR1 as MNHNY and CDR2 as SVGAGI (reference sequence). There are 15 residues in the CDR3. Trimming stripped 4 bases from V and 4 bases from J, with 14 bases between.

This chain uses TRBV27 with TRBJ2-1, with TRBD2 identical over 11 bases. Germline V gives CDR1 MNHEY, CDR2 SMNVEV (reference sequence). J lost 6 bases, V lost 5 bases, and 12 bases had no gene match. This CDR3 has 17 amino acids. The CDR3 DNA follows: TGTGCCAGCAGTAAAAATAGCGGGGGGGCTCTCCGCAATGAGCAGTTCTTC. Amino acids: CASSKNSGGALRNEQFF.

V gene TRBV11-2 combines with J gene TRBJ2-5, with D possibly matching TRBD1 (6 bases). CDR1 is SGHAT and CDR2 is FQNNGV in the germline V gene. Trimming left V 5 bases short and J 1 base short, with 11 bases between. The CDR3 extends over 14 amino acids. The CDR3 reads CASSHGQFQETQYF. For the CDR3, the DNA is TGTGCCAGCAGCCACGGACAGTTCCAAGAGACCCAGTACTTC.

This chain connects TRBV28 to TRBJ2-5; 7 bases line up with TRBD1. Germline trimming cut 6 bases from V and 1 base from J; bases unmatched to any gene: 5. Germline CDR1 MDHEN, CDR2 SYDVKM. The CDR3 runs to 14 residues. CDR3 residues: CASRWDRTQETQYF. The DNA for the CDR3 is TGTGCCAGCAGGTGGGACAGAACCCAAGAGACCCAGTACTTC.

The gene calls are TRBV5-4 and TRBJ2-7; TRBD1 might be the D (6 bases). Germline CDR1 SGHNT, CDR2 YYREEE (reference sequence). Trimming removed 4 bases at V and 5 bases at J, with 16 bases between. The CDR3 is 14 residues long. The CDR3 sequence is CASSPTGQDNEQYF. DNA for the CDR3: TGTGCCAGCAGCCCCACGGGACAAGATAACGAGCAGTACTTC. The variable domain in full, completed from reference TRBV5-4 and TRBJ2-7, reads ETGVTQSPTHLIKTRGQQVTLRCSSQSGHNTVSWYQQALGQGPQFIFQYYREEENGRGNFPPRFSGLQFPNYSSELNVNALELDDSALYLCASSPTGQDNEQYFGPGTRLTVT.